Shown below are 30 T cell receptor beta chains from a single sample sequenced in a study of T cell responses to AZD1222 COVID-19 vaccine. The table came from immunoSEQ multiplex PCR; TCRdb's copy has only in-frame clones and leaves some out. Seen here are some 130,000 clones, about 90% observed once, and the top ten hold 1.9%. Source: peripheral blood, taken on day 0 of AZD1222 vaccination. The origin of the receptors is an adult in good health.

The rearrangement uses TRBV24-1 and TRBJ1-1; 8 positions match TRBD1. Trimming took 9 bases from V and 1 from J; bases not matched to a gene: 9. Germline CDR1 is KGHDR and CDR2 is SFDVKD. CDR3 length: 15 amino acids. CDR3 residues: CATENDRGTNTEAFF. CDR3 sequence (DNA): TGTGCCACCGAAAATGACAGGGGTACGAACACTGAAGCTTTCTTT.

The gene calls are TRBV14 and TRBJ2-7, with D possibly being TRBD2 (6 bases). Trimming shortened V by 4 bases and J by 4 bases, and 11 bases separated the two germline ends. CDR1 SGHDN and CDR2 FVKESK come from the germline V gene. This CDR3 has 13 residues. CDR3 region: CASSLAGGYEQYF. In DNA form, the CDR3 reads TGTGCCAGCAGCCTCGCAGGAGGGTACGAGCAGTACTTC.

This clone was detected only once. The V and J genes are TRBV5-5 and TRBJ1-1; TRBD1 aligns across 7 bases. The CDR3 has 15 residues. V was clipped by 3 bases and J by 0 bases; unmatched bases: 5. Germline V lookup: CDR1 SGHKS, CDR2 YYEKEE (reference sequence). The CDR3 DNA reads TGTGCCAGCAGCTCGGGGGGACAGCTGAACACTGAAGCTTTCTTT. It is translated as CASSSGGQLNTEAFF.

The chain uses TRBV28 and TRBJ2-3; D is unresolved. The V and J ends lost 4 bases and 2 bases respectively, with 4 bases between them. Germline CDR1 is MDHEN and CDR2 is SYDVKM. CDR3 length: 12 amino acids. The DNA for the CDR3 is TGTGCCAGCAGTTCCCCCACAGATACGCAGTATTTT. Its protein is CASSSPTDTQYF.

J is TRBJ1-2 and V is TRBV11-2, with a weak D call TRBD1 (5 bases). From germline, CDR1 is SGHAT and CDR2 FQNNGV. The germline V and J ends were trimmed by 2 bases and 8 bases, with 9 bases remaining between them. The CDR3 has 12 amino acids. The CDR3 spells CASSLIGDGYTF. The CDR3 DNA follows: TGTGCCAGCAGCTTAATCGGGGACGGCTACACCTTC.

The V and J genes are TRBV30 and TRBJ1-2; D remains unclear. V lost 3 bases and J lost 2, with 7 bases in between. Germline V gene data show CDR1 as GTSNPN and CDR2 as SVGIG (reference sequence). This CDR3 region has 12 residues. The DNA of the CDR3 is TGTGCCTGGAGGGTTTTCAACTATGGCTACACCTTC. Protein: CAWRVFNYGYTF.

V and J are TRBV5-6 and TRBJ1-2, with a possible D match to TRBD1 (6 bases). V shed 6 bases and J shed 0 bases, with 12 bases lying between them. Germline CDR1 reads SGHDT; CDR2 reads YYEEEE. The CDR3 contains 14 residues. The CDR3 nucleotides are TGTGCCAGCATGTTCGGACAGTCTAACTATGGCTACACCTTC. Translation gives CASMFGQSNYGYTF.

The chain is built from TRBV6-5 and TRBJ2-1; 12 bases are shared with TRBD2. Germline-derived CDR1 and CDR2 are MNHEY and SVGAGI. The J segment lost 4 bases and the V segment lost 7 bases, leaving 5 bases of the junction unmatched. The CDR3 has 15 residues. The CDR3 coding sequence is TGTGCCAGCAACGCGCTAGCGGGGGGGTACAATGAGCAGTTCTTC. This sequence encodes CASNALAGGYNEQFF.

CDR3 bases: TGTGCCAGCAGTCGTAGCGGGGGGCAAGACAATGAGCAGTTCTTC. It is translated as CASSRSGGQDNEQFF. This rearrangement joins TRBV6-5 to TRBJ2-1; 10 nucleotides agree with TRBD2. Germline CDR1 and CDR2: MNHEY and SVGAGI. The CDR3 has 15 amino acids. V trimming: 5 bases; J trimming: 5 bases; junction bases outside the gene matches: 6.

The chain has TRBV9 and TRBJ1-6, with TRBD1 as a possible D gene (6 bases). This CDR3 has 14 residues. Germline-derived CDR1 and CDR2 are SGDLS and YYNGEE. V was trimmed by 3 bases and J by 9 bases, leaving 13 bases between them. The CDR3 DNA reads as TGTGCCAGCAGCGCAGCCACAGGGTTTTCACCCCTCCACTTT. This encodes CASSAATGFSPLHF.

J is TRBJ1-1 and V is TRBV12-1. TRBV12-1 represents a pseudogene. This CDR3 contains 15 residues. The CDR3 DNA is TGTGCCAGCAGCGAGGGTCTTCCTGGGGACACTGAAGCTTTCTTT. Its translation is CASSEGLPGDTEAFF.

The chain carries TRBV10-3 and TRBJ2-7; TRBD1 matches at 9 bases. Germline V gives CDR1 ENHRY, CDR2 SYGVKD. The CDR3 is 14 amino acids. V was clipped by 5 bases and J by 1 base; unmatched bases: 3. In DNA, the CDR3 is TGTGCCATCAGTAACAGGGGGCAATCCTACGAGCAGTACTTC. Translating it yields CAISNRGQSYEQYF.

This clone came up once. This CDR3 reads CASKQAFGSGNTIYF. DNA for the CDR3: TGTGCCAGCAAACAGGCTTTCGGGTCTGGAAACACCATATATTTT. The rearrangement links TRBV19 to TRBJ1-3, with TRBD1 as a possible D gene (5 bases). Germline assignment: CDR1 LNHDA and CDR2 SQIVND (reference sequence). The CDR3 has 15 amino acids. V dropped 9 bases and J dropped 1 base, with 16 bases sitting between them.

CDR3 loop: CASSPGSEQFF. The DNA of the CDR3 is TGTGCCAGCAGCCCGGGGAGTGAGCAGTTCTTC. The V call is TRBV3-1 (or the pseudogene TRBV3-2), the J call TRBJ2-1; a weak D match, TRBD2 (5 bases). CDR1 is LGHDT, CDR2 YNNKEL, per germline (reference sequence). The CDR3 extends over 11 amino acids. Between the trimmed V and J ends, which lost 4 bases and 9 bases, there was a span of 7 bases.

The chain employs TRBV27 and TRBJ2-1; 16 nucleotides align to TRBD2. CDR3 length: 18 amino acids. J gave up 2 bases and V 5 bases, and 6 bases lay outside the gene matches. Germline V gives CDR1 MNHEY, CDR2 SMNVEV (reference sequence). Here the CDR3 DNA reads TGTGCCAGCAGTCTCGGGACTAGCGGGAGGGGGGCCTACAATGAGCAGTTCTTC. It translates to CASSLGTSGRGAYNEQFF.

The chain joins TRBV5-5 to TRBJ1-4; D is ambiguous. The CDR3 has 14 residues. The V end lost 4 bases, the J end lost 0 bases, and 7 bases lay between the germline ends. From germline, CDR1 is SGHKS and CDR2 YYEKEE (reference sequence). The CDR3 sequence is CASSNIATNEKLFF. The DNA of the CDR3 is TGTGCCAGCAGCAACATTGCAACTAATGAAAAACTGTTTTTT. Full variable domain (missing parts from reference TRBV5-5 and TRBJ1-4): DAGVTQSPTHLIKTRGQQVTLRCSPISGHKSVSWYQQVLGQGPQFIFQYYEKEERGRGNFPDRFSARQFPNYSSELNVNALLLGDSALYLCASSNIATNEKLFFGSGTQLSVL.

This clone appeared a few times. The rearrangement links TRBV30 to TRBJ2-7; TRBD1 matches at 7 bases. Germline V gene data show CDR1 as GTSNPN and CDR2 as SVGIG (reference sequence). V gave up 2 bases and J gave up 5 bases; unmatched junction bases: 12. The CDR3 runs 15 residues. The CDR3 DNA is TGTGCCTGGAGTCACGGGACAGCCCAACCCAACGAGCAGTACTTC. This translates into CAWSHGTAQPNEQYF. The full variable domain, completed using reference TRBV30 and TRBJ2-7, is SQTIHQWPATLVQPVGSPLSLECTVEGTSNPNLYWYRQAAGRGLQLLFYSVGIGQISSEVPQNLSASRPQDRQFILSSKKLLLSDSGFYLCAWSHGTAQPNEQYFGPGTRLTVT.

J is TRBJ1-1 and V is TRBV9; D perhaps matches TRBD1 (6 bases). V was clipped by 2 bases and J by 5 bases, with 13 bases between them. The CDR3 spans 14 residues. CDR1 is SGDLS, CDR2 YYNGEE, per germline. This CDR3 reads CASSVQGSGTEAFF. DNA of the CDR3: TGTGCCAGCAGCGTCCAGGGGTCGGGGACTGAAGCTTTCTTT. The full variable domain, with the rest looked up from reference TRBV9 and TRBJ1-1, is DSGVTQTPKHLITATGQRVTLRCSPRSGDLSVYWYQQSLDQGLQFLIQYYNGEERAKGNILERFSAQQFPDLHSELNLSSLELGDSALYFCASSVQGSGTEAFFGQGTRLTVV.

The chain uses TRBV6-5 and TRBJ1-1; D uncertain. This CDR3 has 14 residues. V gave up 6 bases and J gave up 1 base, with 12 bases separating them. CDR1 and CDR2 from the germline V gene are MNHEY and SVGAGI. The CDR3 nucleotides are TGTGCCAGCAGCCAGCGCGCGGGGAACACTGAAGCTTTCTTT. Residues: CASSQRAGNTEAFF.

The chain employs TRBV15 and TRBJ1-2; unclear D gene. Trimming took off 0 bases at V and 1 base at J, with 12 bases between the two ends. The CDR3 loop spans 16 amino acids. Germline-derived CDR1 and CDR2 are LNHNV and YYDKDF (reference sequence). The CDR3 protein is CATSRDPAGVNYGYTF. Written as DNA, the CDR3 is TGTGCCACCAGCAGAGATCCGGCAGGCGTTAACTATGGCTACACCTTC.

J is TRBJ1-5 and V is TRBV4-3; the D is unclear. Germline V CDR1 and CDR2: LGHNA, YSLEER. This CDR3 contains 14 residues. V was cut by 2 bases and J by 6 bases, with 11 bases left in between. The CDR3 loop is CASSQSRATQPQHF. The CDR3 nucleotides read TGCGCCAGCAGCCAATCAAGGGCCACTCAGCCCCAGCATTTT.

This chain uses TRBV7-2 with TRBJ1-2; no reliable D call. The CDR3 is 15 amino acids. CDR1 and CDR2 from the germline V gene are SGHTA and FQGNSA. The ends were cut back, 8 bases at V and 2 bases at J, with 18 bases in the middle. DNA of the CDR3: TGTGCCAGCCCGATCCGGGCCCTAAGAAACTATGGCTACACCTTC. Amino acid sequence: CASPIRALRNYGYTF.

CDR3 nucleotides: TGTGCCAGCAGCTTAATCGAGACCCAGTACTTC. Translation gives CASSLIETQYF. The chain links TRBV11-2 to TRBJ2-5, with D uncertain. This CDR3 contains 11 residues. Trimming removed 2 bases at V and 5 bases at J, with 3 bases between. Per germline, CDR1 SGHAT and CDR2 FQNNGV.

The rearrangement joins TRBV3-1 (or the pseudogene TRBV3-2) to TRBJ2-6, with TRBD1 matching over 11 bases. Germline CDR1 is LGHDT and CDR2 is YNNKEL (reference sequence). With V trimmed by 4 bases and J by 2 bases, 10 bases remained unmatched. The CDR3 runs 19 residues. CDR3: CASSPQKPGQGAGANVLTF. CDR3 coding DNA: TGTGCCAGCAGCCCCCAAAAACCGGGACAGGGGGCTGGGGCCAACGTCCTGACTTTC.

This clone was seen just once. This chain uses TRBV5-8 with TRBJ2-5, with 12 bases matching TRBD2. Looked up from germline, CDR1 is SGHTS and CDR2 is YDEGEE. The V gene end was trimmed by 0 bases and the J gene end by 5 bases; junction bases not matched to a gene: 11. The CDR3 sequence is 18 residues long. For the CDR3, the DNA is TGTGCCAGCAGCTTGGGAGCCTCTAGCGGGAGGGCCAGGGAGACCCAGTACTTC. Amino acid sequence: CASSLGASSGRARETQYF.

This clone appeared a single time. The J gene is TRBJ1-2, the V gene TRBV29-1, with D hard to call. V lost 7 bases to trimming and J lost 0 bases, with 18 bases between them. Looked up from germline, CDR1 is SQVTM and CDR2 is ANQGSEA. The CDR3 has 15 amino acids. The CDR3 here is CSAIRWGEPNYGYTF. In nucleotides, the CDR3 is TGCAGCGCTATCCGCTGGGGTGAGCCTAACTATGGCTACACCTTC.

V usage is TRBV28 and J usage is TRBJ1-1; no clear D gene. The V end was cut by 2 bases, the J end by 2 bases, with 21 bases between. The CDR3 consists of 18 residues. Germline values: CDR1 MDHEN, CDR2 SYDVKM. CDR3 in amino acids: CASSLPLIGEVTNTEAFF. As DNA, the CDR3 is TGTGCCAGCAGTTTACCCCTCATTGGTGAGGTTACTAACACTGAAGCTTTCTTT.

The CDR3 here is CASSFAQQGDGYTF. The CDR3 DNA sequence: TGTGCCAGCAGCTTTGCTCAACAGGGGGATGGCTACACCTTC. The J gene is TRBJ1-2, the V gene TRBV7-9, with TRBD1 matching over 8 bases. Germline CDR1 SEHNR, CDR2 FQNEAQ (reference sequence). V dropped 3 bases and J dropped 6; count of bases not matched to a gene: 6. The CDR3 length is 14 residues.

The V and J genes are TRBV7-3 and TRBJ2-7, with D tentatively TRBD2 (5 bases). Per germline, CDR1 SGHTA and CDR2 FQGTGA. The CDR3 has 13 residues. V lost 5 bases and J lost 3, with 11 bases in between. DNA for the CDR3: TGTGCCAGCAGCCCCGGGATTTTCTACGAGCAGTACTTC. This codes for CASSPGIFYEQYF.

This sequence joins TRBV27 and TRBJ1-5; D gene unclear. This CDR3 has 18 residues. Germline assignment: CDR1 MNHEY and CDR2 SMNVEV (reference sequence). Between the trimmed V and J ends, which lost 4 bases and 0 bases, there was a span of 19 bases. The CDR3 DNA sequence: TGTGCCAGCAGTTCTTTTTCCCGAACAGTGTATAGCAATCAGCCCCAGCATTTT. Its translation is CASSSFSRTVYSNQPQHF.